What follows is one T cell receptor beta chain and its context. This clonotype was observed many times. Its antigen is unknown. Base qualities were left out, and no much larger clone turns up one base away. V is reduced by 6 bases and J by 5 bases, leaving a spacing of 9 bases between them. The CDR3 has 12 amino acids, counting the end cysteine and phenylalanine. Only the CDR3 part of the read is kept: 36 bases, read in frame from the first base. This record comes from a study of T cells of healthy individuals listed by TCRdb under 2018. Libraries were constructed by 5' RACE. The sequencer listed for this sample is Illumina MiSeq. In TCRdb, the public reads were trimmed at Q25 with fastp and aligned with MiXCR, with productive beta chains retained. Each CDR3 protein gets just one entry, which takes the most common genes and DNA from the rows behind it. This sample gives 45,000 to 60,000 distinct CDR3 sequences in total; roughly 14% of them show up just once. The ten most abundant clones make up 15% to 20% of the sample.

This sequence uses TRBV12-3 or TRBV12-4 and TRBJ2-3; the D gene remains uncertain. The TCR was taken from a human donor in good health. The CDR3 reads as follows: CASSQSGDTQYF. Here is the DNA: TGTGCCAGCAGCCAATCCGGAGATACGCAGTATTTT.